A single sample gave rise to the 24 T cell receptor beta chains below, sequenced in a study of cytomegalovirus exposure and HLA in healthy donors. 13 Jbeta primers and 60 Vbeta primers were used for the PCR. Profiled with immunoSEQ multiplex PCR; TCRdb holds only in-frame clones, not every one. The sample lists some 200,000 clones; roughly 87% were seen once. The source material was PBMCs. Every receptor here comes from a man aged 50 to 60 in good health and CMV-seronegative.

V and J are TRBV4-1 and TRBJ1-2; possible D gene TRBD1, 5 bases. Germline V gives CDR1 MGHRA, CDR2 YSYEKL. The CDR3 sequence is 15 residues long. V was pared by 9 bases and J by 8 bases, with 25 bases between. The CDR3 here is CASNTLPGGMYGYTF. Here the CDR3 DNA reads TGCGCCAGTAATACTCTTCCCGGGGGGATGTACGGCTACACCTTC.

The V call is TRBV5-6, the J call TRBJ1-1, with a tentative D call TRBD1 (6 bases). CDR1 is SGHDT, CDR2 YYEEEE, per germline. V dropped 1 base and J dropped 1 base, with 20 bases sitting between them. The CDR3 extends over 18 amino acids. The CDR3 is CASSLLGAQAWTNTEAFF. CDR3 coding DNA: TGTGCCAGCAGCTTGTTGGGGGCGCAGGCTTGGACGAACACTGAAGCTTTCTTT.

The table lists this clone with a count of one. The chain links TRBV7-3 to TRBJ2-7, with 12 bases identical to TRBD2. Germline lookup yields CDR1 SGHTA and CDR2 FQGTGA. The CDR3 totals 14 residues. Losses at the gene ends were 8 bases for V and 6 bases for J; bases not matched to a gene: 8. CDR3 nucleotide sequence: TGTGCCAGCGGGCTAGCGGGAGGGCTTGGCGAGCAGTACTTC. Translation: CASGLAGGLGEQYF. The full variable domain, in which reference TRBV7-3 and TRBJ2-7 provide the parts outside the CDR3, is GAGVSQTPSNKVTEKGKYVELRCDPISGHTALYWYRQSLGQGPEFLIYFQGTGAADDSGLPNDRFFAVRPEGSVSTLKIQRTERGDSAVYLCASGLAGGLGEQYFGPGTRLTVT.

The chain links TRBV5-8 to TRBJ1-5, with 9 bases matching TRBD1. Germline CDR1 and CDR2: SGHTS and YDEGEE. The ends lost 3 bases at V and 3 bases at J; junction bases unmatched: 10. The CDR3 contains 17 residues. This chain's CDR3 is CASSSSWGQGLNQPQHF. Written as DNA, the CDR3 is TGTGCCAGCAGCTCCTCGTGGGGACAGGGCCTCAATCAGCCCCAGCATTTT.

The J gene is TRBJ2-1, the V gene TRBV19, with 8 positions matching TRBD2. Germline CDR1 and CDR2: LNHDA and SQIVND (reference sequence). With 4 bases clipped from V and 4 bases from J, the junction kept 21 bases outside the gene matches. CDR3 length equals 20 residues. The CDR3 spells CASSNPGDPAYGGAYNEQFF. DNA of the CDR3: TGTGCCAGTAGTAACCCTGGGGACCCTGCGTACGGGGGGGCATACAATGAGCAGTTCTTC.

In nucleotides, the CDR3 is TGCAGCGTGGGGTTTGGCAGGGCCCTACGAGAGACCCAGTACTTC. Protein sequence: CSVGFGRALRETQYF. The chain has TRBV29-1 and TRBJ2-5, with D possibly matching TRBD1 (5 bases). V was clipped by 6 bases and J by 4 bases, with 21 bases between them. The germline CDR1 and CDR2 sequences are SQVTM and ANQGSEA. The length of the CDR3 is 15 residues.

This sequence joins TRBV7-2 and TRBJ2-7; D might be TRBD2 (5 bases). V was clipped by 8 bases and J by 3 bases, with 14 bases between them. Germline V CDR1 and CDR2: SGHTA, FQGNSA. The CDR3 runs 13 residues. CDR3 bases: TGTGCCAGCGTCGAGGGAATGGGCTACGAGCAGTACTTC. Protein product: CASVEGMGYEQYF. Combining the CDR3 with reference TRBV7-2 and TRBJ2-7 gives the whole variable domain GAGVSQSPSNKVTEKGKDVELRCDPISGHTALYWYRQSLGQGLEFLIYFQGNSAPDKSGLPSDRFSAERTGGSVSTLTIQRTQQEDSAVYLCASVEGMGYEQYFGPGTRLTVT.

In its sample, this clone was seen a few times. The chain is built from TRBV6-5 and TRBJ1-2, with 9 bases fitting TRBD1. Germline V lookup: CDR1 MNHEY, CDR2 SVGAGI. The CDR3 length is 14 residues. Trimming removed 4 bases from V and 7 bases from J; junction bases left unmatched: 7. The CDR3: CASSSLGTGTGYTF. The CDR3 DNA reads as TGTGCCAGCAGTTCTCTTGGGACAGGGACTGGCTACACCTTC.

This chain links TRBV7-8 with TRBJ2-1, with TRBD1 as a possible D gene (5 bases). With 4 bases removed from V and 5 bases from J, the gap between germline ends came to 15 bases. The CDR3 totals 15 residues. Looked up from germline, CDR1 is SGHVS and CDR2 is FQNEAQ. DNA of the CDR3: TGTGCCAGCAGCTCAGGGCCCACGGTGGACAATGAGCAGTTCTTC. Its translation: CASSSGPTVDNEQFF.

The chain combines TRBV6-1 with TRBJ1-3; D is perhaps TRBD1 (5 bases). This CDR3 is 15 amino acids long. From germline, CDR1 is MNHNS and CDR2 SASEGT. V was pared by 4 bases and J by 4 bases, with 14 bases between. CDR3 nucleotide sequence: TGTGCCAGCAGTGCTTGGAGGGGCGTAGGAAACACCATATATTTT. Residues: CASSAWRGVGNTIYF.

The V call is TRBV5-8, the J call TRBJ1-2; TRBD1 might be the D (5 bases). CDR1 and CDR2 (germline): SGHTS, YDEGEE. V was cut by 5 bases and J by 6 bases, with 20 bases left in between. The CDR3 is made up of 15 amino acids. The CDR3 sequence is CASRRDVLRGDGYTF. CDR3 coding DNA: TGTGCCAGCAGGCGGGACGTCCTGAGAGGGGATGGCTACACCTTC.

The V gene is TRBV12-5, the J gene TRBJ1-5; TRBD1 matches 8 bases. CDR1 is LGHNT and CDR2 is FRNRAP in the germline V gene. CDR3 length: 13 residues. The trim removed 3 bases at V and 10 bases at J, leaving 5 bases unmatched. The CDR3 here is CASGFGQGAPQHF. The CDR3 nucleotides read TGTGCTAGTGGTTTTGGACAGGGCGCTCCCCAGCATTTT.

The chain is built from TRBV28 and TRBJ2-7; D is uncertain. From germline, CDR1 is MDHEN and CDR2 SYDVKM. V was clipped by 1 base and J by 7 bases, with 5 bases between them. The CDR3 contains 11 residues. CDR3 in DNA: TGTGCCAGCAGTTTATTGAGGGAGCAGTACTTC. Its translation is CASSLLREQYF. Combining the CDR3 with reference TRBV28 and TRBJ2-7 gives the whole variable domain DVKVTQSSRYLVKRTGEKVFLECVQDMDHENMFWYRQDPGLGLRLIYFSYDVKMKEKGDIPEGYSVSREKKERFSLILESASTNQTSMYLCASSLLREQYFGPGTRLTVT.

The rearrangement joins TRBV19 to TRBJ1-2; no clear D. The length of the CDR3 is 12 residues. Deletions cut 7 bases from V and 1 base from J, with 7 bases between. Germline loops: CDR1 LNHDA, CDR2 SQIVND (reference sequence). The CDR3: CASTPDNYGYTF. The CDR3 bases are TGTGCCAGTACGCCAGATAACTATGGCTACACCTTC.

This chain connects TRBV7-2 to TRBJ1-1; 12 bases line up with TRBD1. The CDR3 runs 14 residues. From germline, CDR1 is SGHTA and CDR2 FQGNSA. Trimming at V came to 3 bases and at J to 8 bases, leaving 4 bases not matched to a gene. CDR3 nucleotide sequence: TGTGCCAGCAGCTTTAAAGGGACAGGGGGCGAAGCTTTCTTT. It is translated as CASSFKGTGGEAFF.

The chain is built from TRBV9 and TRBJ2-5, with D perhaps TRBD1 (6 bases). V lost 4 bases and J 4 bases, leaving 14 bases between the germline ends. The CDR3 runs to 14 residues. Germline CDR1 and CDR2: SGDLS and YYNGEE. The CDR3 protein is CASSTTGYRETQYF. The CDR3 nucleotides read TGTGCCAGCAGCACAACAGGGTACCGAGAGACCCAGTACTTC.

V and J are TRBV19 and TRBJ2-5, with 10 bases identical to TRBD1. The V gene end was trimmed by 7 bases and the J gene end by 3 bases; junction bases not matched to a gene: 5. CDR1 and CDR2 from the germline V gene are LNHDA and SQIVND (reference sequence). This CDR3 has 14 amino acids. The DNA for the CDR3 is TGTGCCAGTACGCGACAGGGGGCAGAAGAGACCCAGTACTTC. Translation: CASTRQGAEETQYF. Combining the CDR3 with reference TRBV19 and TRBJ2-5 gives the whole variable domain DGGITQSPKYLFRKEGQNVTLSCEQNLNHDAMYWYRQDPGQGLRLIYYSQIVNDFQKGDIAEGYSVSREKKESFPLTVTSAQKNPTAFYLCASTRQGAEETQYFGPGTRLLVL.

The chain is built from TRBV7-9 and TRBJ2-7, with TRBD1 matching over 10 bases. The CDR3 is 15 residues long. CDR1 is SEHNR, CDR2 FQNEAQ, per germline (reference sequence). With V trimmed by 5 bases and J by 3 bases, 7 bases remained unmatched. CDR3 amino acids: CASSPGTGVFYEQYF. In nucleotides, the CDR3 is TGTGCCAGCAGCCCCGGGACAGGGGTTTTCTACGAGCAGTACTTC.

DNA for the CDR3: TGTGCCAGCAGCTTAACGTTCACTACCACAGATACGCAGTATTTT. Translated: CASSLTFTTTDTQYF. The genes are TRBV7-3 and TRBJ2-3; D is ambiguous. V lost 0 bases, J lost 2 bases, and 9 bases lay in between. The germline CDR1 and CDR2 sequences are SGHTA and FQGTGA. This CDR3 spans 15 amino acids.

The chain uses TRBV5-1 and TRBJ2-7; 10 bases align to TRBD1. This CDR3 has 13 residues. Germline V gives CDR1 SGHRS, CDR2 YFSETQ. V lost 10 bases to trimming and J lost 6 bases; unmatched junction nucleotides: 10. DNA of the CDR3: TGCGCCGCCCGACAGGGGGCGCCCATCGAGCAGTACTTC. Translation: CAARQGAPIEQYF. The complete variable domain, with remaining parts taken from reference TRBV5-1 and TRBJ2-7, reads KAGVTQTPRYLIKTRGQQVTLSCSPISGHRSVSWYQQTPGQGLQFLFEYFSETQRNKGNFPGRFSGRQFSNSRSEMNVSTLELGDSALYLCAARQGAPIEQYFGPGTRLTVT.

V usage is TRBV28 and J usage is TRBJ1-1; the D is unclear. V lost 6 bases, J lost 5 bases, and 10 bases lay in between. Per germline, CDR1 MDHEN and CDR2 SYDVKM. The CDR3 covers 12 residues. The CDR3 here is CASRTGGTEAFF. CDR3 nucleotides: TGTGCCAGCAGAACGGGTGGGACTGAAGCTTTCTTT.

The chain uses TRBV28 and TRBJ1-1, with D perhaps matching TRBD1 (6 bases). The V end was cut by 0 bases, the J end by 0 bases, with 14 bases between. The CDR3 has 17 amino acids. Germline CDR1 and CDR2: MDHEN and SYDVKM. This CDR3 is CASSLWRGGQLNTEAFF. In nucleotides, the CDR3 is TGTGCCAGCAGTTTATGGCGAGGAGGACAGTTGAACACTGAAGCTTTCTTT.

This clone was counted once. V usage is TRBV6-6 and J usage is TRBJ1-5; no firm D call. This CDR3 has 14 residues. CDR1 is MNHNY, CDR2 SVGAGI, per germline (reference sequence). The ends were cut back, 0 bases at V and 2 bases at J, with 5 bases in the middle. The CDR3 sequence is CASSYSAGNQPQHF. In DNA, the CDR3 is TGTGCCAGCAGTTACTCGGCCGGCAATCAGCCCCAGCATTTT.

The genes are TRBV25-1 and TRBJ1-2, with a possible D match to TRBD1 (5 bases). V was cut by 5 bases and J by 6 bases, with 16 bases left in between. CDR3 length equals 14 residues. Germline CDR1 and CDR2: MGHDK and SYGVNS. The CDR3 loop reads CASSWPGKVDGYTF. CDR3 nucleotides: TGTGCCAGCAGTTGGCCAGGGAAGGTGGATGGCTACACCTTC.